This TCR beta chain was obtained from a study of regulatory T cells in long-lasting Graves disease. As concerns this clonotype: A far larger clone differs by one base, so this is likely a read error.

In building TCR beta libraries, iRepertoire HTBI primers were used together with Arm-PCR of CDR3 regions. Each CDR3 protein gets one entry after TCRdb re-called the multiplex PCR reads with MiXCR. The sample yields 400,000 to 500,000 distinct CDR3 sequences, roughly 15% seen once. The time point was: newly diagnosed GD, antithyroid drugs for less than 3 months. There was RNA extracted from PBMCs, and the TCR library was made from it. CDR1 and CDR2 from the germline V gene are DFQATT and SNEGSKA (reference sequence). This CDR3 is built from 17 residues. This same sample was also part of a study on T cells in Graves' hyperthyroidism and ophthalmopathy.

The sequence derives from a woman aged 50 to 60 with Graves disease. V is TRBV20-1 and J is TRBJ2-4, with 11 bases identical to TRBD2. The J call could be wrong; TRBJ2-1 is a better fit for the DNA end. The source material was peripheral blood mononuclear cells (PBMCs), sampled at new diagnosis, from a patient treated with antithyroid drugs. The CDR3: CSASPGVLLAGADEQFF. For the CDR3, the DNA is TGCAGTGCGTCCCCAGGGGTGCTACTAGCGGGAGCAGATGAGCAGTTCTTC.